Given below is one T cell receptor beta chain in context. As processed by the authors: Counts of nucleated cells, estimated from reference gene primer amplification, were obtained. The data were produced by immunoSEQ multiplex PCR, yet TCRdb's version contains in-frame clones alone and is incomplete. V, J and clone size are taken as reported in that table, and D and trimming were inferred from the DNA itself. The sample lists under 250,000 clones; 82% were seen once. The record originates from a study of blood T cell repertoires in COVID-19. The wider study: Acute-phase and convalescent COVID-19 samples originated in the United States, Italy and Spain. The cDNA or gDNA used as material had been derived from T cells, B-cell-depleted T cells, or PBMCs.

Trimming stripped 6 bases from V and 1 base from J, with 16 bases between. Germline CDR1 reads MNHEY; CDR2 reads SMNVEV (reference sequence). The CDR3 is 16 amino acids. The V gene is TRBV27, the J gene TRBJ1-5; D not certain. The specimen was PBMCs or T cells enriched from blood (not recorded which). The clonotype was recovered from a woman aged 60-75 years who had recovered from COVID-19. The CDR3 sequence: CASSSRFSVSNQPQHF. The DNA for the CDR3 is TGTGCCAGCAGCTCGCGTTTCTCGGTAAGCAATCAGCCCCAGCATTTT.